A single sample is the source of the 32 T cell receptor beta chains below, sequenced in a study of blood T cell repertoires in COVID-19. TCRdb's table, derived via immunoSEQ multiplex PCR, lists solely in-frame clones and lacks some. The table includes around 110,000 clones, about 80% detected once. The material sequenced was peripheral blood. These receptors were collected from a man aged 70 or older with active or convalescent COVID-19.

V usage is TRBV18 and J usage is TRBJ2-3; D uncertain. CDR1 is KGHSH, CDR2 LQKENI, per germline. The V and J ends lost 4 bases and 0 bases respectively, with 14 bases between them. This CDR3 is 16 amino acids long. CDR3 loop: CASSLNLGSSTDTQYF. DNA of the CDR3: TGTGCCAGCTCACTAAACCTCGGTTCTAGCACAGATACGCAGTATTTT.

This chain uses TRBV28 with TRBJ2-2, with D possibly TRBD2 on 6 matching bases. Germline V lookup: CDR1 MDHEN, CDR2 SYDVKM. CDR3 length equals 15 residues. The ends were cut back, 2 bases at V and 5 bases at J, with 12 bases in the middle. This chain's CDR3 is CASSLQGGGTGELFF. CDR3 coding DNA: TGTGCCAGCAGTTTACAGGGTGGAGGGACCGGGGAGCTGTTTTTT.

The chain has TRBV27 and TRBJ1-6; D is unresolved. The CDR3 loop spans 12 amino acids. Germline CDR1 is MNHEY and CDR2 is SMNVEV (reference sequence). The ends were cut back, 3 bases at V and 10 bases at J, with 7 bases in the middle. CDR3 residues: CASSFPRSPLHF. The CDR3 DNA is TGTGCCAGCAGTTTCCCGAGATCACCCCTCCACTTT.

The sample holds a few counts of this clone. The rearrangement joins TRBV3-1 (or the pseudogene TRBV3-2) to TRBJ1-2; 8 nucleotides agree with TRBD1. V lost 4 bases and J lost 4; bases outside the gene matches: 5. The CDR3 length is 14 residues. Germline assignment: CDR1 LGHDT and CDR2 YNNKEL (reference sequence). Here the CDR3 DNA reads TGTGCCAGCAGCCGTTACCAGGGGGCCTATGGCTACACCTTC. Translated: CASSRYQGAYGYTF.

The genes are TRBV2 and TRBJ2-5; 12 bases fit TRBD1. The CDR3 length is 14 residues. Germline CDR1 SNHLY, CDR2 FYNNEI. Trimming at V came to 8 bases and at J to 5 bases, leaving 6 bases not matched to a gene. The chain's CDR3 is CASLRDRGRETQYF. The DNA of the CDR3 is TGTGCCAGCCTTCGGGACAGGGGGCGCGAGACCCAGTACTTC. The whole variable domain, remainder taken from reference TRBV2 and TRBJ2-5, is EPEVTQTPSHQVTQMGQEVILRCVPISNHLYFYWYRQILGQKVEFLVSFYNNEISEKSEIFDDQFSVERPDGSNFTLKIRSTKLEDSAMYFCASLRDRGRETQYFGPGTRLLVL.

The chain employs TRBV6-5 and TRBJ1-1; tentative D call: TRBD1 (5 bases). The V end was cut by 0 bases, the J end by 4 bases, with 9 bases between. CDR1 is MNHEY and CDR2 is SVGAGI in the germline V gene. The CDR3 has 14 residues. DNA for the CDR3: TGTGCCAGCAGTTACTCAGGGGTTGTCACTGAAGCTTTCTTT. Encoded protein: CASSYSGVVTEAFF.

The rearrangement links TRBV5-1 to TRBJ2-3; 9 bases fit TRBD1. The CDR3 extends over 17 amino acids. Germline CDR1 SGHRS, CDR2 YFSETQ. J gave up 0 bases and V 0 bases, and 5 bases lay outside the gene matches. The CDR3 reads CASSLARTGVSTDTQYF. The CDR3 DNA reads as TGCGCCAGCAGCTTGGCTAGGACAGGGGTTAGCACAGATACGCAGTATTTT.

The CDR3, as DNA: TGTGCCAGCAGCGCGGGGCTAAGAGAGACCCAGTACTTC. This sequence encodes CASSAGLRETQYF. The chain joins TRBV5-5 to TRBJ2-5; D perhaps matches TRBD2 (6 bases). The germline CDR1 and CDR2 sequences are SGHKS and YYEKEE (reference sequence). V was clipped by 4 bases and J by 4 bases, with 11 bases between them. The CDR3 length is 13 residues.

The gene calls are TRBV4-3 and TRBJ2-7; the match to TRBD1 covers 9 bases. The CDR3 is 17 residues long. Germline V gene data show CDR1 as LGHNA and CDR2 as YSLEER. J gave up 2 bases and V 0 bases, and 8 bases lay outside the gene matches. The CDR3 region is CASSQESVGQGTYEQYF. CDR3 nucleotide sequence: TGCGCCAGCAGCCAAGAATCGGTGGGACAGGGAACCTACGAGCAGTACTTC.

CDR3 DNA: TGTGCCAGCGGACTTAGAGAGAATTTTGTCGGCAGGGGGCTTGGCTATGGCTACACCTTC. It is translated as CASGLRENFVGRGLGYGYTF. V is TRBV21-1 and J is TRBJ1-2; the listed D gene, TRBD1, was not tested against the DNA. TRBV21-1 counts as a pseudogene. The CDR3 contains 20 residues.

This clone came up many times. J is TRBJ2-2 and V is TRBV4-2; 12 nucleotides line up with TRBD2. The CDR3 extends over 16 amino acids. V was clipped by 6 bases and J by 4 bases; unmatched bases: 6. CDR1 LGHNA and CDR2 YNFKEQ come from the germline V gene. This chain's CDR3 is CASRLAGGTATGELFF. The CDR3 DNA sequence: TGTGCCAGCAGACTAGCGGGAGGAACAGCCACCGGGGAGCTGTTTTTT.

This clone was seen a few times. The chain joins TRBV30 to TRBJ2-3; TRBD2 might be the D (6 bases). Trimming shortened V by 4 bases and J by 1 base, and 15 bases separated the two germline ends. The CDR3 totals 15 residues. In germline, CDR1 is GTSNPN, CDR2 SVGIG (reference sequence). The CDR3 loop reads CAWTPPGLGTDTQYF. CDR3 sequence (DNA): TGTGCCTGGACCCCGCCGGGACTTGGCACAGATACGCAGTATTTT.

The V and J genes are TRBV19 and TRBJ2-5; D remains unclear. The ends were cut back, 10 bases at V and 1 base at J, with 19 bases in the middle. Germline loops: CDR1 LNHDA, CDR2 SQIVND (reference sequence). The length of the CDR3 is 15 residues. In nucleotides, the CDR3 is TGTGCCACCTCGGGTGCGGCCCTGGGCCAAGAGACCCAGTACTTC. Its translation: CATSGAALGQETQYF.

The CDR3 loop reads CASSTGVRQPQHF. In DNA form, the CDR3 reads TGTGCCAGTAGCACAGGGGTCAGGCAGCCCCAGCATTTT. The chain recombines TRBV19 with TRBJ1-5; 7 bases align to TRBD1. The junction had 6 bases not matched to a gene; V was cut back by 6 bases and J by 7 bases. The CDR3 is made up of 13 amino acids. Germline V gene data show CDR1 as LNHDA and CDR2 as SQIVND (reference sequence).

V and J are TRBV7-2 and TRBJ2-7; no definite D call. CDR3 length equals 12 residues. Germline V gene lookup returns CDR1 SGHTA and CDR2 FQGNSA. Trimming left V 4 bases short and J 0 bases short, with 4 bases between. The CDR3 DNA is TGTGCCAGCAGCTCCTCCTCCTACGAGCAGTACTTC. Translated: CASSSSSYEQYF.

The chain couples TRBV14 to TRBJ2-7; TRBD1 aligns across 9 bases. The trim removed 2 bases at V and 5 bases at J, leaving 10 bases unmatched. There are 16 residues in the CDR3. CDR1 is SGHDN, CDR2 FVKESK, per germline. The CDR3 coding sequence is TGTGCCAGCAGCCAACTAGGGACAGGGAGGGTACACGAGCAGTACTTC. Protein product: CASSQLGTGRVHEQYF.

The CDR3 bases are TGTGCCAGCAGCCTCCAGGGGGTAAATTATAATTCACCCCTCCACTTT. This gives the protein CASSLQGVNYNSPLHF. This chain links TRBV5-5 with TRBJ1-6, with 7 bases identical to TRBD1. Trimming removed 4 bases from V and 4 bases from J; junction bases left unmatched: 8. CDR3 length: 16 amino acids. Germline CDR1 SGHKS, CDR2 YYEKEE (reference sequence).

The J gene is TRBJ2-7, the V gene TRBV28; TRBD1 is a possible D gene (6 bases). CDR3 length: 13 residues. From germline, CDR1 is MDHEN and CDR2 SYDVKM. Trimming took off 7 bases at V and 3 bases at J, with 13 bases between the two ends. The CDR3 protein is CASIAAGVYEQYF. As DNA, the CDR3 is TGTGCCAGCATCGCGGCAGGGGTCTACGAGCAGTACTTC.

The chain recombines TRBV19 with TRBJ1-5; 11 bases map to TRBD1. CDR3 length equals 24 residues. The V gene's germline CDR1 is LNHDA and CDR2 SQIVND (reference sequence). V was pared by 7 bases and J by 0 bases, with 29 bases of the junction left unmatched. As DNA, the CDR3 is TGTGCCAGTAATAGGGATTCTGACGGGAGACCCGGGACAGGGGGTAATTATAGCAATCAGCCCCAGCATTTT. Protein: CASNRDSDGRPGTGGNYSNQPQHF.

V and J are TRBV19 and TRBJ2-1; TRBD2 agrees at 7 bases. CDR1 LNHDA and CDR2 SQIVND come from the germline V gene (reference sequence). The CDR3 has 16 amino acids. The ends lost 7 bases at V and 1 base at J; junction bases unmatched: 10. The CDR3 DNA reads TGTGCCAGTACCTCAGGGCGGGGGAATTCCTACAATGAGCAGTTCTTC. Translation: CASTSGRGNSYNEQFF.

The CDR3 DNA sequence: TGTGCCAGCAGCCGACTAGCGGGGGGACAAGAGACCCAGTACTTC. Translated, it gives CASSRLAGGQETQYF. V usage is TRBV7-9 and J usage is TRBJ2-5; 13 bases agree with TRBD2. This CDR3 has 15 residues. Germline CDR1 and CDR2: SEHNR and FQNEAQ (reference sequence). With V trimmed by 5 bases and J by 2 bases, 2 bases remained unmatched. Complete variable domain (other parts from reference TRBV7-9 and TRBJ2-5): DTGVSQNPRHKITKRGQNVTFRCDPISEHNRLYWYRQTLGQGPEFLTYFQNEAQLEKSRLLSDRFSAERPKGSFSTLEIQRTEQGDSAMYLCASSRLAGGQETQYFGPGTRLLVL.

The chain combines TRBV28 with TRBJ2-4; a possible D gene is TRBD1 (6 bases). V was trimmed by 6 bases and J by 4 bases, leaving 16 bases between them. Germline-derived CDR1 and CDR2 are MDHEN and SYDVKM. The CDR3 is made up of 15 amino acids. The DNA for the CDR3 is TGTGCCAGCAGAGAATACAGGGTAGCAAAAAACATTCAGTACTTC. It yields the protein CASREYRVAKNIQYF.

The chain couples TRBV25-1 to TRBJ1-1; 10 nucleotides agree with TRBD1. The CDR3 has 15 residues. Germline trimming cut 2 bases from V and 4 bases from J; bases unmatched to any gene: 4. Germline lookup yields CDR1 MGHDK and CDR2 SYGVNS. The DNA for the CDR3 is TGTGCCAGCAGTGAAAGAGGGACAGGGGTCACTGAAGCTTTCTTT. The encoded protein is CASSERGTGVTEAFF.

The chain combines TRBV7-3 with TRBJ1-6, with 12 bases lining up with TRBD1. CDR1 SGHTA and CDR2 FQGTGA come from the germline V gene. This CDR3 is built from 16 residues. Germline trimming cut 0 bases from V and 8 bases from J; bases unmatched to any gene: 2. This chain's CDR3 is CASSLTGQGADSPLHF. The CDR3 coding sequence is TGTGCCAGCAGCTTAACGGGACAGGGGGCCGATTCACCCCTCCACTTT.

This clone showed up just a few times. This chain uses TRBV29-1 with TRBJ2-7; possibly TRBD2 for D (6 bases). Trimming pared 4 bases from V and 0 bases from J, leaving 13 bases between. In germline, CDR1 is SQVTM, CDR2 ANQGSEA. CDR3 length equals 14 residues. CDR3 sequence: CSVAPGEASYEQYF. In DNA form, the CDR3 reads TGCAGCGTTGCCCCGGGGGAGGCCTCCTACGAGCAGTACTTC.

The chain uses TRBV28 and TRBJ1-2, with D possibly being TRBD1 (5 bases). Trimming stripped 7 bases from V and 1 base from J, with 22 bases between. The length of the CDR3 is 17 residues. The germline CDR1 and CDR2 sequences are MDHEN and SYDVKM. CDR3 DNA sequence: TGTGCCAGCACGGCCAGTGGGCAGGCAAGGGGTAACTATGGCTACACCTTC. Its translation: CASTASGQARGNYGYTF.

CDR3 region: CASSPTVSGNTIYF. Written as DNA, the CDR3 is TGTGCCAGCTCACCGACAGTGTCTGGAAACACCATATATTTT. The J gene is TRBJ1-3, the V gene TRBV18; D is possibly TRBD1 (5 bases). The CDR3 contains 14 residues. Deletions cut 3 bases from V and 1 base from J, with 7 bases between. Looked up from germline, CDR1 is KGHSH and CDR2 is LQKENI.

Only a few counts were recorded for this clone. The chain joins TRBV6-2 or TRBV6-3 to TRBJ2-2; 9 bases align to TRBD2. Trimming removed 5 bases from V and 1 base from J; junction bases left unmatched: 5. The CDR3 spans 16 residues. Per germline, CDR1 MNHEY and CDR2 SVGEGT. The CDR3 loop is CASSGLAGLNTGELFF. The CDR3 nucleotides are TGTGCCAGCAGTGGTCTAGCGGGGCTGAACACCGGGGAGCTGTTTTTT.

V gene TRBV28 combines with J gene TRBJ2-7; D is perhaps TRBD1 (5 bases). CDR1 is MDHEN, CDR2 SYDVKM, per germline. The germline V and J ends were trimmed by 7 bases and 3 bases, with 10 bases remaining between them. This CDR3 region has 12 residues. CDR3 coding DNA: TGTGCCAGCAAACAGGCTGGCTACGAGCAGTACTTC. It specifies CASKQAGYEQYF.

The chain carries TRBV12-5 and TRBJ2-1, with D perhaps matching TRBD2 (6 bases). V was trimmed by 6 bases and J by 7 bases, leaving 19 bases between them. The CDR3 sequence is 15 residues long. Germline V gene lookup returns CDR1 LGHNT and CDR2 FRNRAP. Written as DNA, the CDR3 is TGTGCTAGTGGCTCCCCGGGAGCACTGGGTAATGAGCAGTTCTTC. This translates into CASGSPGALGNEQFF.

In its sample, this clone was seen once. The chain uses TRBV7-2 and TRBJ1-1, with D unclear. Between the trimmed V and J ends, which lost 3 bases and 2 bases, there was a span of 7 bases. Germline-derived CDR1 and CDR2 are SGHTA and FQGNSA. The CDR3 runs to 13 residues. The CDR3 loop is CASSFAGNTEAFF. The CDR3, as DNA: TGTGCCAGCAGCTTCGCGGGAAACACTGAAGCTTTCTTT.

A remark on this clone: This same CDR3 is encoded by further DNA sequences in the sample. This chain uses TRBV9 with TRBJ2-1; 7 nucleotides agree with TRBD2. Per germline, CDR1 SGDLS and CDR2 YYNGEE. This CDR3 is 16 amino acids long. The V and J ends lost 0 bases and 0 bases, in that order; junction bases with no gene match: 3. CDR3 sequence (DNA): TGTGCCAGCAGCGTAGAAGGGAGGGGCTCCTACAATGAGCAGTTCTTC. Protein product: CASSVEGRGSYNEQFF.